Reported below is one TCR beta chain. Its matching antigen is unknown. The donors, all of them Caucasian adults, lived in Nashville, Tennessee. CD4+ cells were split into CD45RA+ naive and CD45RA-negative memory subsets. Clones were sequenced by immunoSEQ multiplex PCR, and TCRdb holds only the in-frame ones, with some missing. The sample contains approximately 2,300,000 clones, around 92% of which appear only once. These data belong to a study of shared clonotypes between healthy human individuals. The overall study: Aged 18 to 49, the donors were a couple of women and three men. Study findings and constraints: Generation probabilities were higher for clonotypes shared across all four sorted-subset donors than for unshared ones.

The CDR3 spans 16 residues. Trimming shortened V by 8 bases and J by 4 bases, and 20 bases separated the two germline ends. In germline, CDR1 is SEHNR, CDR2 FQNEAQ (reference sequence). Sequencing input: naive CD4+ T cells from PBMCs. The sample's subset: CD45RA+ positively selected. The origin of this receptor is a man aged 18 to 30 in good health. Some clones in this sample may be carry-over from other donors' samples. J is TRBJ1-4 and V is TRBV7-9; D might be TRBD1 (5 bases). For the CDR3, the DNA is TGTGCCAGCGTAAAAAGGGGCCCCGGTTATAATGAAAAACTGTTTTTT. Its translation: CASVKRGPGYNEKLFF.